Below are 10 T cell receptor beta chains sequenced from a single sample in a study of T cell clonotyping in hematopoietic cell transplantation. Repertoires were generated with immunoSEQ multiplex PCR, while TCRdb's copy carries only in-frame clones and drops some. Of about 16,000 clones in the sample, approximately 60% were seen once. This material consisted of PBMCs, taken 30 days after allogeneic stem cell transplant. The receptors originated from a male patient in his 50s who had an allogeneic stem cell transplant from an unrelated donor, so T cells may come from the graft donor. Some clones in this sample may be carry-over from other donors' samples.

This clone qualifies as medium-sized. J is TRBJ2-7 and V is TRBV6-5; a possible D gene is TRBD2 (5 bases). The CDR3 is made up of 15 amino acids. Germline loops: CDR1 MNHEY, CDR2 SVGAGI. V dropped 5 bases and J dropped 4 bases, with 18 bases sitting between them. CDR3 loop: CASSVRGLTRYEQYF. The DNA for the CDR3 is TGTGCCAGCAGTGTCCGAGGGCTTACTAGATACGAGCAGTACTTC.

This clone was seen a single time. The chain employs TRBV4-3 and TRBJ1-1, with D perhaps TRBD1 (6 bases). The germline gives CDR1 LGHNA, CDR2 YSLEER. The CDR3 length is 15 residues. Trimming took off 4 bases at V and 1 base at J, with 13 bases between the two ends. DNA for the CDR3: TGCGCCAGCAGCCCAGGACAGCACGGGAACACTGAAGCTTTCTTT. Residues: CASSPGQHGNTEAFF.

The CDR3: CASSLSSYNSPLHF. CDR3 in DNA: TGTGCCAGCAGTTTAAGCTCCTATAATTCACCCCTCCACTTT. The rearrangement links TRBV27 to TRBJ1-6; D gene ambiguous. The CDR3 spans 14 residues. CDR1 is MNHEY, CDR2 SMNVEV, per germline (reference sequence). The V and J ends lost 2 bases and 0 bases respectively, with 2 bases between them.

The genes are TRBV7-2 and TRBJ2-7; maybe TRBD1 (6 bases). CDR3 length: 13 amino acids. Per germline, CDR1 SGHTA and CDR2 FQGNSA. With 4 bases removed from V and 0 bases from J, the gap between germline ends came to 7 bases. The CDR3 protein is CASSWDISYEQYF. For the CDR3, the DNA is TGTGCCAGCAGCTGGGACATCTCCTACGAGCAGTACTTC.

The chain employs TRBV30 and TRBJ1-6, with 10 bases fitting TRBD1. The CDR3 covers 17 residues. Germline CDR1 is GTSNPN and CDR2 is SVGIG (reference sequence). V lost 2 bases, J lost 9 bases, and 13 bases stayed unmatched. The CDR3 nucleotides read TGTGCCTGGAGTCTACAGATCGACAGGGGGCTTATTTCACCCCTCCACTTT. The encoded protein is CAWSLQIDRGLISPLHF.

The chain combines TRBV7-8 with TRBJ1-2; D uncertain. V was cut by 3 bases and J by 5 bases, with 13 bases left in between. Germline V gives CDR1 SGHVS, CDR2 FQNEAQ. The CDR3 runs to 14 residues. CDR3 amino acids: CASSLDMRGYGYTF. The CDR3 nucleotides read TGTGCCAGCAGCTTGGATATGCGAGGGTATGGCTACACCTTC.

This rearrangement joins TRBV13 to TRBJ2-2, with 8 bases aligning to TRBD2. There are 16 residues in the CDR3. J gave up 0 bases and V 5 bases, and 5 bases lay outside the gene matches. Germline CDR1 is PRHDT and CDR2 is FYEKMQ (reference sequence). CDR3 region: CASSPWTSTNTGELFF. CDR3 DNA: TGTGCCAGCAGCCCCTGGACTAGCACGAACACCGGGGAGCTGTTTTTT.

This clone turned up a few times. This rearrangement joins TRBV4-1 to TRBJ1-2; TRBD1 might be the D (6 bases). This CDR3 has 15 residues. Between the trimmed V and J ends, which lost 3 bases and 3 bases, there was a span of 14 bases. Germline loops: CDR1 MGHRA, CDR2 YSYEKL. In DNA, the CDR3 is TGCGCCAGCAGCCAGGAGGACAGTATGGACTATGGCTACACCTTC. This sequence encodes CASSQEDSMDYGYTF.

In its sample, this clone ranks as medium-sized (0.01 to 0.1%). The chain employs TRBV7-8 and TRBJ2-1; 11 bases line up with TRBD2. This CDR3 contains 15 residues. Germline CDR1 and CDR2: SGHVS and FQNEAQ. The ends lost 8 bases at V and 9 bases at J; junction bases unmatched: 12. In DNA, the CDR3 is TGTGCCAGCCTCATGGGGGCTAGCGGGAGGACTGAGCAGTTCTTC. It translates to CASLMGASGRTEQFF.

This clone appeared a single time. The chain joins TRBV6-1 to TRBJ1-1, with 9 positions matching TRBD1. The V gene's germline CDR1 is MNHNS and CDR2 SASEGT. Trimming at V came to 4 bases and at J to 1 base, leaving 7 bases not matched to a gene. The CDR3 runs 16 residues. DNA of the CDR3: TGTGCCAGCAGTGCCAAGGACAGGGGAGCGAACACTGAAGCTTTCTTT. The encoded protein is CASSAKDRGANTEAFF.